This T cell receptor beta chain was sequenced for a study of CD8+CD57+ T cells in acquired aplastic anemia. The sample holds a few counts of this clonotype. A much bigger clone sits one base away, suggesting this may be a read error. According to the study, genomic DNA was the template for TCR beta VDJ and CDR3 profiling. Via MiXCR, TCRdb re-called the reads, giving one row per CDR3 protein. The table records 150,000 to 200,000 distinct CDR3 sequences, around 40% of them present only once. Germline CDR1 is MNHEY and CDR2 is SMNVEV (reference sequence). With 2 bases removed from V and 1 base from J, the gap between germline ends came to 5 bases. This CDR3 region has 13 residues.

This TCR came from a human donor in good health. V usage is TRBV27 and J usage is TRBJ1-1; D not resolved. Sample: sorted CD4+, CD8+, or CD8+CD57+ T cells (not recorded which) from PBMCs. This chain's CDR3 is CASSLKENTEAFF. CDR3 nucleotides: TGTGCCAGCAGTTTAAAGGAGAACACTGAAGCTTTCTTT.